This TCR beta chain came from a study of blood T cell repertoires in COVID-19. Overall study: Spain, Italy and the United States supplied samples that represented acute and convalescent COVID-19. From T cells, B-cell-depleted T cells, or PBMCs came the material, which was cDNA or gDNA.

The CDR3 runs 15 residues. CDR1 and CDR2 from the germline V gene are MNHEY and SMNVEV (reference sequence). The trim removed 5 bases at V and 3 bases at J, leaving 9 bases unmatched. Per the original methods: Reference gene primer amplification in the assay estimated nucleated cell counts. This table comes from immunoSEQ multiplex PCR, and its TCRdb copy is limited to in-frame clones, with some not included. V and J calls plus clone size are reproduced from that table; the DNA served to infer D and trimming. Of around 300,000 clones in the sample, approximately 90% are singletons; the top ten hold under 2.5%. Those enrolled, adults aged roughly 18 to 95 years, came from about two dozen US areas.

The chain combines TRBV27 with TRBJ1-1, with 7 bases matching TRBD1. Sequenced: PBMCs or T cells enriched from blood (not recorded which). The receptor comes from a woman younger than 35 who had recovered from COVID-19. CDR3 residues: CASSRHTGTDTEAFF. The CDR3 nucleotides are TGTGCCAGCAGTCGCCACACCGGGACAGACACTGAAGCTTTCTTT.